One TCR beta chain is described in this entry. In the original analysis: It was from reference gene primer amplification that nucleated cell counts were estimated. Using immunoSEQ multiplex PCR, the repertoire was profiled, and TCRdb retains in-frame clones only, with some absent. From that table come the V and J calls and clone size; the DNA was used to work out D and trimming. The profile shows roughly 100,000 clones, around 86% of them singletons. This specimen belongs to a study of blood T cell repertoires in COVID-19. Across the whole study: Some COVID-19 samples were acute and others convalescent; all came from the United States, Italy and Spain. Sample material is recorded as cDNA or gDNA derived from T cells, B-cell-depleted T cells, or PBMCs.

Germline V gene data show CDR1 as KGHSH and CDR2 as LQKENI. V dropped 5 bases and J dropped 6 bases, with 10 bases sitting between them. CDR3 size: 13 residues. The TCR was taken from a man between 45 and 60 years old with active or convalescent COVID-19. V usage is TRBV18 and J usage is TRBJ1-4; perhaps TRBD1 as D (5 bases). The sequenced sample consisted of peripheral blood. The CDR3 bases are TGTGCCAGCTCAAGGGGAAAGGATGAAAAACTGTTTTTT. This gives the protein CASSRGKDEKLFF.